A single sample is the source of the 30 T cell receptor beta chains below, sequenced in a study of cytomegalovirus exposure and HLA in healthy donors. Both 60 Vbeta primers and 13 Jbeta primers went into the PCR. Data came from immunoSEQ multiplex PCR; TCRdb stores just in-frame clones and leaves some out. This repertoire shows around 150,000 clones, 65% to 85% found once; its top ten account for roughly 4.3%. The sequenced sample consisted of PBMCs. All receptors come from a woman aged 40 to 50 in good health and CMV-seropositive.

The chain is built from TRBV7-2 and TRBJ2-7; TRBD1 agrees at 7 bases. From germline, CDR1 is SGHTA and CDR2 FQGNSA. This CDR3 has 14 amino acids. The junction had 7 bases not matched to a gene; V was cut back by 5 bases and J by 3 bases. Written as DNA, the CDR3 is TGTGCCAGCAGCCCGAGGGGACAGAACTACGAGCAGTACTTC. Translated, it gives CASSPRGQNYEQYF.

The gene calls are TRBV27 and TRBJ1-1; 8 bases fit TRBD1. The germline V gene encodes CDR1 MNHEY and CDR2 SMNVEV (reference sequence). The trim removed 6 bases at V and 3 bases at J, leaving 6 bases unmatched. The CDR3 has 14 residues. This CDR3 reads CASSHGQGHTEAFF. Written as DNA, the CDR3 is TGTGCCAGCAGCCACGGACAGGGCCACACTGAAGCTTTCTTT.

This clone was seen just once. J is TRBJ2-2 and V is TRBV28; 14 nucleotides align to TRBD2. Per the germline V gene, CDR1 is MDHEN and CDR2 is SYDVKM. CDR3 length: 19 residues. The junction had 13 bases not matched to a gene; V was cut back by 6 bases and J by 4 bases. This CDR3 is CASRTYYGTSGSGTGELFF. The CDR3 coding sequence is TGTGCCAGCAGGACCTATTACGGGACTAGCGGGAGTGGCACCGGGGAGCTGTTTTTT.

V gene TRBV14 combines with J gene TRBJ2-5, with D perhaps TRBD2 (5 bases). The J call may be in error: the DNA end matches TRBJ2-7 better. This CDR3 spans 17 amino acids. From germline, CDR1 is SGHDN and CDR2 FVKESK. CDR3: CASSQEADWRSSYEQYF. CDR3 DNA: TGTGCCAGCAGCCAAGAAGCGGACTGGAGGAGCTCCTACGAGCAGTACTTC.

The chain uses TRBV7-2 and TRBJ2-7, with 7 bases lining up with TRBD2. This CDR3 is built from 16 residues. The ends lost 2 bases at V and 7 bases at J; junction bases unmatched: 14. Looked up from germline, CDR1 is SGHTA and CDR2 is FQGNSA. DNA for the CDR3: TGTGCCAGCAGCTTAACCAGCGGGACGACCTTTAAAGAGCAGTACTTC. Translated: CASSLTSGTTFKEQYF. Drawing the rest from reference TRBV7-2 and TRBJ2-7, the complete variable domain is GAGVSQSPSNKVTEKGKDVELRCDPISGHTALYWYRQSLGQGLEFLIYFQGNSAPDKSGLPSDRFSAERTGGSVSTLTIQRTQQEDSAVYLCASSLTSGTTFKEQYFGPGTRLTVT.

V is TRBV30 and J is TRBJ1-2, with TRBD1 matching over 10 bases. This CDR3 contains 14 residues. Germline values: CDR1 GTSNPN, CDR2 SVGIG (reference sequence). V was pared by 2 bases and J by 7 bases, with 7 bases of the junction left unmatched. The CDR3 spells CAWSLGTGVVGYTF. The CDR3 nucleotides are TGTGCCTGGAGTTTGGGGACAGGGGTGGTTGGCTACACCTTC.

The chain combines TRBV7-8 with TRBJ2-7; D is ambiguous. Trimming took 0 bases from V and 5 from J, leaving 8 bases between them. Germline loops: CDR1 SGHVS, CDR2 FQNEAQ. The CDR3 is 13 residues long. CDR3 sequence: CASSLAKLHEQYF. In DNA, the CDR3 is TGTGCCAGCAGCTTAGCGAAACTCCACGAGCAGTACTTC. Drawing the rest from reference TRBV7-8 and TRBJ2-7, the complete variable domain is GAGVSQSPRYKVAKRGQDVALRCDPISGHVSLFWYQQALGQGPEFLTYFQNEAQLDKSGLPSDRFFAERPEGSVSTLKIQRTQQEDSAVYLCASSLAKLHEQYFGPGTRLTVT.

The rearrangement links TRBV20-1 to TRBJ1-2, with a possible D match to TRBD1 (5 bases). Germline V gene data show CDR1 as DFQATT and CDR2 as SNEGSKA (reference sequence). This CDR3 is built from 11 residues. V lost 5 bases and J 8 bases, leaving 12 bases between the germline ends. The chain's CDR3 is CSAGRGGGYTF. The CDR3 DNA sequence: TGCAGTGCTGGGCGCGGGGGAGGCTACACCTTC.

CDR3 loop: CASSWGTGRLGEQYF. The CDR3 DNA sequence: TGTGCCAGCAGTTGGGGGACAGGGAGGCTGGGCGAGCAGTACTTC. The V gene is TRBV27, the J gene TRBJ2-7; 9 bases are shared with TRBD1. V lost 4 bases and J lost 6; bases outside the gene matches: 10. Germline V lookup: CDR1 MNHEY, CDR2 SMNVEV (reference sequence). The CDR3 loop spans 15 amino acids.

The V and J genes are TRBV28 and TRBJ1-1, with a possible D match to TRBD1 (5 bases). This CDR3 contains 14 residues. Germline values: CDR1 MDHEN, CDR2 SYDVKM. V lost 5 bases, J lost 7 bases, and 17 bases lay in between. The CDR3 reads CASSHLAGIGEAFF. In DNA, the CDR3 is TGTGCCAGCAGTCACCTTGCAGGGATAGGTGAAGCTTTCTTT. Complete variable domain (other parts from reference TRBV28 and TRBJ1-1): DVKVTQSSRYLVKRTGEKVFLECVQDMDHENMFWYRQDPGLGLRLIYFSYDVKMKEKGDIPEGYSVSREKKERFSLILESASTNQTSMYLCASSHLAGIGEAFFGQGTRLTVV.

The chain couples TRBV6-6 to TRBJ2-1; 8 bases align to TRBD2. The V segment lost 7 bases and the J segment 10 bases; nucleotides outside the gene matches: 12. The CDR3 contains 14 residues. The germline CDR1 and CDR2 sequences are MNHNY and SVGAGI (reference sequence). The CDR3 sequence: CASTPMETSVEQFF. The CDR3, as DNA: TGTGCCAGCACCCCAATGGAGACTAGCGTCGAGCAGTTCTTC.

The genes are TRBV7-9 and TRBJ1-2, with 9 positions matching TRBD1. Germline V gives CDR1 SEHNR, CDR2 FQNEAQ (reference sequence). The CDR3 totals 16 residues. J was trimmed by 8 bases and V by 5 bases; bases with no gene match: 15. CDR3 protein: CASSLSGTGKAVGYTF. The CDR3 nucleotides are TGTGCCAGCAGCCTATCCGGGACAGGGAAAGCGGTCGGCTACACCTTC.

This clone turned up a few times. The rearrangement links TRBV28 to TRBJ1-5; D possibly corresponds to TRBD1 (6 bases). V gave up 11 bases and J gave up 6 bases, with 14 bases separating them. CDR1 is MDHEN, CDR2 SYDVKM, per germline. The CDR3 extends over 12 amino acids. The CDR3 loop reads CAGGGERQPQHF. CDR3 in DNA: TGTGCCGGGGGGGGCGAACGTCAGCCCCAGCATTTT.

This rearrangement joins TRBV5-5 to TRBJ2-7, with 9 bases matching TRBD1. The CDR3 contains 16 residues. Looked up from germline, CDR1 is SGHKS and CDR2 is YYEKEE (reference sequence). Trimming cost V 2 bases and J 5 bases; bases outside gene matches: 11. The CDR3 protein is CASSLRRTGVFDEQYF. The CDR3 nucleotides are TGTGCCAGCAGCTTACGCAGGACAGGGGTGTTTGACGAGCAGTACTTC.

The V call is TRBV5-6, the J call TRBJ2-3; the match to TRBD2 covers 8 bases. This CDR3 has 16 residues. After removal of 0 bases from V and 2 bases from J, the junction contained 5 bases not matched to a gene. Germline assignment: CDR1 SGHDT and CDR2 YYEEEE. The CDR3 coding sequence is TGTGCCAGCAGCTTGGCGGCGGGAGGCTTCACAGATACGCAGTATTTT. Translation gives CASSLAAGGFTDTQYF.

The rearrangement links TRBV23-1 to TRBJ1-1, with a weak D call TRBD1 (6 bases). TRBV23-1 is an open reading frame whose function is uncertain. The CDR3 contains 17 residues. V was shortened by 2 bases and J by 2 bases, with 18 bases between the two germline ends. As DNA, the CDR3 is TGCGCCAGCAGTCAAGGGGGGGCGCGTGGGGGAAACACTGAAGCTTTCTTT. This gives the protein CASSQGGARGGNTEAFF.

The genes are TRBV2 and TRBJ2-5, with TRBD2 identical over 9 bases. The J call may be in error: the DNA end matches TRBJ2-7 better. The germline gives CDR1 SNHLY, CDR2 FYNNEI. The CDR3 is made up of 14 amino acids. CDR3 nucleotides: TGTGCCAGCAGCGTCGGACTAGCGCCCTACGAGCAGTACTTC. As protein: CASSVGLAPYEQYF.

The rearrangement links TRBV19 to TRBJ2-1; a weak D match, TRBD2 (6 bases). CDR1 is LNHDA, CDR2 SQIVND, per germline (reference sequence). Trimming removed 3 bases from V and 4 bases from J, with 19 bases in between. This CDR3 spans 17 amino acids. This CDR3 is CASSIGAGPNLYNEQFF. The DNA for the CDR3 is TGTGCCAGTAGTATCGGCGCGGGACCTAACTTGTACAATGAGCAGTTCTTC. Based on the CDR3 plus reference TRBV19 and TRBJ2-1, the full variable domain is DGGITQSPKYLFRKEGQNVTLSCEQNLNHDAMYWYRQDPGQGLRLIYYSQIVNDFQKGDIAEGYSVSREKKESFPLTVTSAQKNPTAFYLCASSIGAGPNLYNEQFFGPGTRLTVL.

There are a few counts of this clone. V usage is TRBV5-1 and J usage is TRBJ1-1; TRBD1 is a possible D gene (6 bases). The germline CDR1 and CDR2 sequences are SGHRS and YFSETQ. Trimming removed 6 bases at V and 7 bases at J, with 16 bases between. The CDR3 is 13 residues long. CDR3 in amino acids: CASTLSGGREAFF. The CDR3, as DNA: TGCGCCAGCACTCTTTCGGGGGGCCGTGAAGCTTTCTTT. Using reference TRBV5-1 and TRBJ1-1 for the parts outside the CDR3, the full variable domain is KAGVTQTPRYLIKTRGQQVTLSCSPISGHRSVSWYQQTPGQGLQFLFEYFSETQRNKGNFPGRFSGRQFSNSRSEMNVSTLELGDSALYLCASTLSGGREAFFGQGTRLTVV.

V gene TRBV15 combines with J gene TRBJ2-3; possible D gene TRBD1, 6 bases. This CDR3 contains 15 residues. Between the trimmed V and J ends, which lost 1 base and 2 bases, there was a span of 10 bases. CDR1 is LNHNV, CDR2 YYDKDF, per germline (reference sequence). CDR3 protein: CATSRVPGATDTQYF. CDR3 nucleotides: TGTGCCACCAGCAGAGTGCCAGGGGCCACAGATACGCAGTATTTT. Full variable domain (rest looked up from reference TRBV15 and TRBJ2-3): DAMVIQNPRYQVTQFGKPVTLSCSQTLNHNVMYWYQQKSSQAPKLLFHYYDKDFNNEADTPDNFQSRRPNTSFCFLDIRSPGLGDTAMYLCATSRVPGATDTQYFGPGTRLTVL.

The chain is built from TRBV5-1 and TRBJ2-7; maybe TRBD2 (6 bases). The CDR3 extends over 13 amino acids. The V end was cut by 7 bases, the J end by 0 bases, with 11 bases between. Germline V lookup: CDR1 SGHRS, CDR2 YFSETQ. The CDR3 loop is CASGAGSSYEQYF. The DNA of the CDR3 is TGCGCCAGCGGTGCGGGAAGCTCCTACGAGCAGTACTTC.

The chain couples TRBV9 to TRBJ2-1; 7 nucleotides match TRBD2. Germline values: CDR1 SGDLS, CDR2 YYNGEE. This CDR3 comprises 13 residues. Germline trimming cut 3 bases from V and 6 bases from J; bases unmatched to any gene: 3. Here the CDR3 DNA reads TGTGCCAGCAGCGGATGGGGGGGCAATGAGCAGTTCTTC. Its protein product is CASSGWGGNEQFF.

The chain employs TRBV7-9 and TRBJ2-2; 9 nucleotides agree with TRBD1. CDR1 SEHNR and CDR2 FQNEAQ come from the germline V gene (reference sequence). V lost 5 bases to trimming and J lost 1 base; unmatched junction nucleotides: 5. CDR3 length: 16 amino acids. Here the CDR3 reads CASSPQDRGNTGELFF. DNA for the CDR3: TGTGCCAGCAGCCCGCAGGACAGGGGGAACACCGGGGAGCTGTTTTTT. The complete variable domain, with remaining parts taken from reference TRBV7-9 and TRBJ2-2, reads DTGVSQNPRHKITKRGQNVTFRCDPISEHNRLYWYRQTLGQGPEFLTYFQNEAQLEKSRLLSDRFSAERPKGSFSTLEIQRTEQGDSAMYLCASSPQDRGNTGELFFGEGSRLTVL.

This chain uses TRBV7-8 with TRBJ2-1; the match to TRBD2 covers 8 bases. The CDR3 spans 15 residues. V was clipped by 5 bases and J by 3 bases; unmatched bases: 6. Germline-derived CDR1 and CDR2 are SGHVS and FQNEAQ. CDR3 protein: CASSPRAGGYNEQFF. The CDR3 DNA reads TGTGCCAGCAGCCCCCGGGCGGGGGGCTACAATGAGCAGTTCTTC.

In DNA, the CDR3 is TGTGCCAGTAGTATCCTAGCGGGGAACAATGAGCAGTTCTTC. As protein: CASSILAGNNEQFF. The V and J genes are TRBV19 and TRBJ2-1; 9 nucleotides agree with TRBD2. The CDR3 is made up of 14 amino acids. J gave up 5 bases and V 3 bases, and 2 bases lay outside the gene matches. Germline V gives CDR1 LNHDA, CDR2 SQIVND (reference sequence).

V gene TRBV30 combines with J gene TRBJ1-3; D gene ambiguous. Germline CDR1 GTSNPN, CDR2 SVGIG (reference sequence). The V end lost 1 base, the J end lost 4 bases, and 26 bases lay between the germline ends. The CDR3 sequence is 19 residues long. The CDR3 region is CAWSDTRVWRSQRGNTIYF. For the CDR3, the DNA is TGTGCCTGGAGTGACACAAGAGTCTGGAGAAGCCAGAGGGGAAACACCATATATTTT.

The chain joins TRBV28 to TRBJ2-7, with 11 bases lining up with TRBD2. This CDR3 is built from 14 residues. CDR1 MDHEN and CDR2 SYDVKM come from the germline V gene. Unmatched junction bases numbered 5, after V lost 5 bases and J lost 5 bases. The chain's CDR3 is CASSPSGRNHEQYF. The CDR3 bases are TGTGCCAGCAGTCCTAGCGGGAGGAACCACGAGCAGTACTTC.

This clone showed up just a few times. The genes are TRBV10-3 and TRBJ1-2; D gene ambiguous. Germline V CDR1 and CDR2: ENHRY, SYGVKD. The CDR3 has 14 amino acids. V was trimmed by 2 bases and J by 2 bases, leaving 9 bases between them. The CDR3 DNA sequence: TGTGCCATCAGTGAGATCGTGACAAACTATGGCTACACCTTC. Its translation is CAISEIVTNYGYTF.

The rearrangement links TRBV29-1 to TRBJ2-1, with D maybe TRBD1 (7 bases). CDR1 is SQVTM, CDR2 ANQGSEA, per germline. CDR3 length: 13 residues. The V and J ends lost 8 bases and 0 bases respectively, with 11 bases between them. The chain's CDR3 is CSQGGSSYNEQFF. The DNA for the CDR3 is TGCAGCCAGGGGGGTAGCTCCTACAATGAGCAGTTCTTC.

The chain employs TRBV2 and TRBJ2-5; TRBD1 matches at 10 bases. V dropped 8 bases and J dropped 4; count of bases not matched to a gene: 7. CDR3 length equals 14 residues. The V gene's germline CDR1 is SNHLY and CDR2 FYNNEI. For the CDR3, the DNA is TGTGCCAGCCGGGGACAGGGGCAAATAGAGACCCAGTACTTC. Translation gives CASRGQGQIETQYF.